This T cell receptor beta chain came from a study of blood T cell repertoires in COVID-19. Study overall: T cells, B-cell-depleted T cells, or PBMCs supplied cDNA or gDNA.

Trimming pared 6 bases from V and 8 bases from J, leaving 17 bases between. Looked up from germline, CDR1 is MNHEY and CDR2 is SVGAGI. CDR3 length: 15 residues. The protocol was immunoSEQ multiplex PCR, while the TCRdb copy is restricted to in-frame clones and leaves out a portion. The repertoire includes 200,000 to 250,000 clones, more than 75% of them detected once, and around 12% sits in the top ten. The clonotype originates from a man older than 75 with acute or convalescent COVID-19. The chain couples TRBV6-5 to TRBJ1-6; a weak D match, TRBD1 (5 bases). The specimen sequenced was peripheral blood. The CDR3 loop reads CASSRTLGTDSPLHF. DNA for the CDR3: TGTGCCAGCAGCCGGACACTCGGCACGGATTCACCCCTCCACTTT.